This TCR beta chain was sequenced for a study of blood T cell repertoires in COVID-19. On the study more broadly: Acute-phase and convalescent COVID-19 samples originated in the United States, Italy and Spain.

Per the original data handling: Amplified reference gene primers provided the basis for estimating nucleated cell counts. Repertoires were generated with immunoSEQ multiplex PCR, while TCRdb's copy carries only in-frame clones and drops some. The D gene and trimming were derived from the DNA, and the V and J assignments and clone size from that table. The profile covers more than 200,000 clones, with about 88% appearing a single time and 10% to 13% taken by the ten largest. Recruited during active infection, patients (from Seattle) were subsequently followed longitudinally. Sequenced: peripheral blood. This receptor was taken from a woman aged 50 to 65 with COVID-19, enrolled during active disease.

The DNA of the CDR3 is TGCGCCAGCAGCTTGGACCGACTCCTCTACAATGAGCAGTTCTTC. The encoded protein is CASSLDRLLYNEQFF. The genes are TRBV5-1 and TRBJ2-1; D unclear. V was clipped by 0 bases and J by 3 bases, with 10 bases between them. The CDR3 covers 15 residues. Germline V gives CDR1 SGHRS, CDR2 YFSETQ. The full variable domain, completed using reference TRBV5-1 and TRBJ2-1, is KAGVTQTPRYLIKTRGQQVTLSCSPISGHRSVSWYQQTPGQGLQFLFEYFSETQRNKGNFPGRFSGRQFSNSRSEMNVSTLELGDSALYLCASSLDRLLYNEQFFGPGTRLTVL.